This T cell receptor (beta chain) was retrieved from a study of control samples from healthy donors and cancer patients. Trimming removed 6 bases at V and 8 bases at J, with 19 bases between. CDR1 and CDR2 (germline): MNHEY, SMNVEV (reference sequence). CDR3 size: 15 residues. Method: immunoSEQ multiplex PCR; TCRdb's copy keeps in-frame clones and lacks some. The sample carries under 80,000 clones, approximately 93% recorded once. The chain uses TRBV27 and TRBJ1-4; a possible D gene is TRBD1 (5 bases). This TCR was recovered from a woman in her 40s with lung cancer. The sample consisted of PBMCs. The CDR3 coding sequence is TGTGCCAGCAGCTGGGGGGGGGACCCGATAGAAAAACTGTTTTTT. The encoded protein is CASSWGGDPIEKLFF.